The 30 T cell receptor beta chains given below trace back to one sample, sequenced in a study of vaccination and CD4 T cells after COVID-19. Stated treatment: roughly 10-day PBMC culture with coronavirus spike peptide pools or control peptides (ViraFEST assay). From the unexposed donor, CD4+ T cells were collected ahead of the COVID-19 pandemic (2011-2018). Researchers used the Oncomine TCR Beta short-read assay to sequence DNA from cultured CD4+ T cells. TCRdb used MiXCR to reprocess the PCR reads, holding one entry per CDR3 protein. This table holds some 3,900 distinct CDR3 sequences, about 71% found once. Their target antigens are unknown. Sequencing was performed on CD4+ T cells from blood, cultured in vitro. All receptors come from a human donor in good health.

V gene TRBV10-3 combines with J gene TRBJ1-2; 9 positions agree with TRBD1. Germline CDR1 reads ENHRY; CDR2 reads SYGVKD. J gave up 7 bases and V 5 bases, and 8 bases lay outside the gene matches. The CDR3 covers 14 residues. The CDR3: CAISPATGGAGYTF. The CDR3 bases are TGTGCCATCAGTCCCGCCACAGGGGGCGCTGGCTACACCTTC.

The chain combines TRBV6-1 with TRBJ2-5, with 12 bases lining up with TRBD2. V lost 5 bases, J lost 2 bases, and 3 bases stayed unmatched. Germline CDR1 and CDR2: MNHNS and SASEGT. This CDR3 is built from 15 residues. The CDR3 sequence: CASSRTSGDQETQYF. The CDR3 DNA sequence: TGTGCCAGCAGTAGGACTAGCGGGGATCAAGAGACCCAGTACTTC.

The chain recombines TRBV12-3 or TRBV12-4 with TRBJ1-1; 9 bases match TRBD1. The V gene end was trimmed by 5 bases and the J gene end by 12 bases; junction bases not matched to a gene: 7. This CDR3 is 12 amino acids long. The CDR3 DNA reads as TGTGCCAGCAGTCTCAGACAGGGGGAGACTTTCTTT. Protein sequence: CASSLRQGETFF.

The V call is TRBV20-1, the J call TRBJ2-5; D is possibly TRBD2 (5 bases). Trimming removed 3 bases at V and 2 bases at J, with 13 bases between. Germline loops: CDR1 DFQATT, CDR2 SNEGSKA (reference sequence). The CDR3 sequence is 14 residues long. The DNA of the CDR3 is TGCAGTGCTAGGCTTACTAGGAAACAAGAGACCCAGTACTTC. Its protein is CSARLTRKQETQYF.

The chain carries TRBV12-3 or TRBV12-4 and TRBJ2-1; D might be TRBD2 (6 bases). The CDR3 totals 15 residues. The ends were cut back, 4 bases at V and 6 bases at J, with 16 bases in the middle. The CDR3 is CASSSVTRTRNEQFF. The CDR3 nucleotides are TGTGCCAGCAGTTCCGTGACTAGGACTCGCAATGAGCAGTTCTTC.

The chain carries TRBV10-3 and TRBJ1-3; 7 bases match TRBD1. This CDR3 is built from 15 residues. Germline V gene data show CDR1 as ENHRY and CDR2 as SYGVKD. The V segment lost 6 bases and the J segment 0 bases; nucleotides outside the gene matches: 5. In DNA, the CDR3 is TGTGCCATCAGACACACAGGGGACTCTGGAAACACCATATATTTT. Translation gives CAIRHTGDSGNTIYF.

The chain couples TRBV20-1 to TRBJ1-3, with D perhaps TRBD1 (5 bases). Germline V gives CDR1 DFQATT, CDR2 SNEGSKA (reference sequence). Trimming stripped 3 bases from V and 4 bases from J, with 10 bases between. The CDR3 spans 13 residues. The DNA of the CDR3 is TGCAGTGCTAGGGGGGTTGGCGGAAACACCATATATTTT. Amino acids: CSARGVGGNTIYF.

The rearrangement links TRBV10-3 to TRBJ2-5; D is perhaps TRBD1 or TRBD2 (5 bases each). In germline, CDR1 is ENHRY, CDR2 SYGVKD. This CDR3 has 14 amino acids. Trimming stripped 10 bases from V and 3 bases from J, with 18 bases between. The CDR3 region is CATKPRDGEETQYF. The CDR3, as DNA: TGTGCCACCAAGCCGAGGGACGGGGAAGAGACCCAGTACTTC.

The CDR3 loop is CASSPSGLAGAEQFF. CDR3 DNA sequence: TGTGCCAGTAGTCCATCGGGACTAGCGGGAGCTGAGCAGTTCTTC. The chain recombines TRBV19 with TRBJ2-1; 14 bases align to TRBD2. J lost 9 bases, V lost 5 bases, and 6 bases had no gene match. The CDR3 is made up of 15 amino acids. From germline, CDR1 is LNHDA and CDR2 SQIVND (reference sequence).

This chain links TRBV5-8 with TRBJ2-5, with 12 bases lining up with TRBD2. This CDR3 is 16 amino acids long. J gave up 0 bases and V 4 bases, and 4 bases lay outside the gene matches. Germline loops: CDR1 SGHTS, CDR2 YDEGEE. CDR3 in amino acids: CASSVGLAGYQETQYF. As DNA, the CDR3 is TGTGCCAGCAGCGTGGGACTAGCGGGTTACCAAGAGACCCAGTACTTC.

This clonotype was picked up a small number of times. This chain links TRBV6-1 with TRBJ1-5; D is unresolved. Trimming cost V 6 bases and J 0 bases, with 12 bases left between them. The CDR3 has 15 residues. CDR1 MNHNS and CDR2 SASEGT come from the germline V gene. The CDR3 bases are TGTGCCAGCAGAATTGACAACTATAGCAATCAGCCCCAGCATTTT. Protein product: CASRIDNYSNQPQHF.

This chain links TRBV30 with TRBJ1-1; TRBD1 is a possible D gene (5 bases). CDR3 length: 15 amino acids. The germline V gene has CDR1 GTSNPN and CDR2 SVGIG (reference sequence). Trimming stripped 0 bases from V and 3 bases from J, with 14 bases between. CDR3 DNA: TGTGCCTGGAGTGTACGCAGGGCTTTCGACACTGAAGCTTTCTTT. Amino acids: CAWSVRRAFDTEAFF. The whole variable domain, remainder taken from reference TRBV30 and TRBJ1-1, is SQTIHQWPATLVQPVGSPLSLECTVEGTSNPNLYWYRQAAGRGLQLLFYSVGIGQISSEVPQNLSASRPQDRQFILSSKKLLLSDSGFYLCAWSVRRAFDTEAFFGQGTRLTVV.

This clonotype was detected only once. The DNA of the CDR3 is TGTGCCAGCAGTTTACAGGGGGCAAGGCAGCCCCAGCATTTT. It encodes CASSLQGARQPQHF. The chain has TRBV27 and TRBJ1-5; 8 positions agree with TRBD1. The CDR3 is 14 amino acids. Losses at the gene ends were 2 bases for V and 7 bases for J; bases not matched to a gene: 4. Germline V gene lookup returns CDR1 MNHEY and CDR2 SMNVEV (reference sequence).

This clonotype has only one observation. The V call is TRBV15, the J call TRBJ1-2; D remains ambiguous. V was cut by 0 bases and J by 4 bases, with 9 bases left in between. CDR3 length equals 14 residues. CDR1 and CDR2 (germline): LNHNV, YYDKDF (reference sequence). The CDR3 region is CATSRDRKSYGYTF. In nucleotides, the CDR3 is TGTGCCACCAGCAGAGACAGGAAGTCCTATGGCTACACCTTC. The variable domain in full, completed from reference TRBV15 and TRBJ1-2, reads DAMVIQNPRYQVTQFGKPVTLSCSQTLNHNVMYWYQQKSSQAPKLLFHYYDKDFNNEADTPDNFQSRRPNTSFCFLDIRSPGLGDTAMYLCATSRDRKSYGYTFGSGTRLTVV.

The V gene is TRBV18, the J gene TRBJ2-5; TRBD2 matches at 10 bases. Germline CDR1 and CDR2: KGHSH and LQKENI. The CDR3 spans 17 residues. With V trimmed by 2 bases and J by 9 bases, 15 bases remained unmatched. CDR3 DNA sequence: TGTGCCAGCTCACCAGTCGTACTAGCGGGGTTTTATTCGGCCCAGTACTTC. Residues: CASSPVVLAGFYSAQYF.

The CDR3 nucleotides are TGCAGTGCTAGGCTGTTCGGGGGGGCAGTGGCATTCAATCAGCCCCAGCATTTT. This encodes CSARLFGGAVAFNQPQHF. The chain joins TRBV20-1 to TRBJ1-5, with D tentatively TRBD1 (6 bases). V shed 3 bases and J shed 3 bases, with 24 bases lying between them. The CDR3 sequence is 18 residues long. Germline-derived CDR1 and CDR2 are DFQATT and SNEGSKA (reference sequence).

This chain connects TRBV6-2 or TRBV6-3 to TRBJ1-2; 9 positions agree with TRBD1. The CDR3 loop spans 15 amino acids. Germline lookup yields CDR1 MNHEY and CDR2 SVGEGT. The V gene end was trimmed by 5 bases and the J gene end by 4 bases; junction bases not matched to a gene: 8. The CDR3 DNA reads TGTGCCAGCAGTACGCACAGGGGGCGCATCTATGGCTACACCTTC. Its translation is CASSTHRGRIYGYTF.

Only one count was recorded for this clonotype. V gene TRBV20-1 combines with J gene TRBJ2-7, with D possibly being TRBD2 (6 bases). V shed 5 bases and J shed 0 bases, with 20 bases lying between them. The CDR3 runs 16 residues. CDR1 is DFQATT, CDR2 SNEGSKA, per germline (reference sequence). The CDR3 is CSARSAGTYSSYEQYF. In DNA, the CDR3 is TGCAGTGCTCGATCTGCCGGGACTTACAGCTCCTACGAGCAGTACTTC.

The chain couples TRBV27 to TRBJ1-5; D gene unclear. Deletions cut 3 bases from V and 9 bases from J, with 12 bases between. The CDR3 totals 13 residues. Germline V gene data show CDR1 as MNHEY and CDR2 as SMNVEV (reference sequence). CDR3 region: CASSFQPDRPQHF. As DNA, the CDR3 is TGTGCCAGCAGTTTCCAACCAGATCGGCCCCAGCATTTT.

The chain has TRBV20-1 and TRBJ2-7; 8 positions match TRBD2. The germline V gene encodes CDR1 DFQATT and CDR2 SNEGSKA (reference sequence). This CDR3 is built from 12 residues. V dropped 6 bases and J dropped 2; count of bases not matched to a gene: 3. The CDR3 protein is CSATGGAYEQYF. The CDR3 DNA sequence: TGCAGTGCCACCGGGGGGGCCTACGAGCAGTACTTC.

This chain links TRBV7-2 with TRBJ1-2; a possible D gene is TRBD1 (5 bases). CDR3 length equals 16 residues. Germline loops: CDR1 SGHTA, CDR2 FQGNSA. Between the trimmed V and J ends, which lost 5 bases and 0 bases, there was a span of 16 bases. This chain's CDR3 is CASSIRLGGANYGYTF. In DNA form, the CDR3 reads TGTGCCAGCAGCATCCGATTGGGGGGAGCTAACTATGGCTACACCTTC.

This chain uses TRBV10-3 with TRBJ1-1; unclear D gene. CDR3 length: 11 residues. Trimming cost V 6 bases and J 5 bases, with 7 bases left between them. Germline lookup yields CDR1 ENHRY and CDR2 SYGVKD. This CDR3 is CAIRTLTEAFF. The CDR3 DNA follows: TGTGCCATCAGGACCTTGACTGAAGCTTTCTTT.

The rearrangement joins TRBV27 to TRBJ1-1; D is possibly TRBD1 (6 bases). CDR3 length: 15 amino acids. Germline V CDR1 and CDR2: MNHEY, SMNVEV (reference sequence). Trimming took off 3 bases at V and 2 bases at J, with 13 bases between the two ends. DNA for the CDR3: TGTGCCAGCAGTTTGTACGGACAGCTAAACACTGAAGCTTTCTTT. This encodes CASSLYGQLNTEAFF.

This chain uses TRBV20-1 with TRBJ1-6; D ambiguous. This CDR3 region has 14 residues. Trimming shortened V by 1 base and J by 6 bases, and 10 bases separated the two germline ends. Germline CDR1 DFQATT, CDR2 SNEGSKA (reference sequence). This CDR3 reads CSARVVGFNSPLHF. CDR3 coding DNA: TGCAGTGCTAGAGTAGTCGGTTTTAATTCACCCCTCCACTTT.

This chain joins TRBV7-9 and TRBJ1-2; D may be TRBD1 (5 bases). Trimming took 5 bases from V and 6 from J, leaving 25 bases between them. CDR3 length: 17 residues. Germline values: CDR1 SEHNR, CDR2 FQNEAQ (reference sequence). The CDR3 sequence: CASSEGRTGRWDDGYTF. Written as DNA, the CDR3 is TGTGCCAGCAGCGAAGGCCGAACGGGACGCTGGGATGATGGCTACACCTTC.

V usage is TRBV20-1 and J usage is TRBJ2-5; 8 bases are a match to TRBD2. CDR3 size: 13 residues. The germline V gene has CDR1 DFQATT and CDR2 SNEGSKA (reference sequence). Losses at the gene ends were 1 base for V and 4 bases for J; bases not matched to a gene: 2. CDR3 sequence reads: CSARAGGLETQYF. In nucleotides, the CDR3 is TGCAGTGCTAGAGCGGGGGGGCTAGAGACCCAGTACTTC.

The V call is TRBV11-3, the J call TRBJ2-2; 12 bases fit TRBD2. Germline values: CDR1 SGHNT, CDR2 YENEEA. This CDR3 has 16 residues. With V trimmed by 4 bases and J by 4 bases, 4 bases remained unmatched. In DNA form, the CDR3 reads TGTGCCAGCAGCTCTACTAGCGGGGGGTTCACCGGGGAGCTGTTTTTT. It codes for CASSSTSGGFTGELFF.

The genes are TRBV29-1 and TRBJ1-2; D might be TRBD1 (5 bases). Trimming removed 6 bases from V and 3 bases from J, with 11 bases in between. Germline V gene data show CDR1 as SQVTM and CDR2 as ANQGSEA. The CDR3 loop spans 12 amino acids. The CDR3 coding sequence is TGCAGCGTGGGGAGGGGAGACTATGGCTACACCTTC. It translates to CSVGRGDYGYTF.

This chain joins TRBV6-5 and TRBJ1-6; no clear D gene. Germline-derived CDR1 and CDR2 are MNHEY and SVGAGI. This CDR3 is built from 13 residues. V gave up 2 bases and J gave up 7 bases, with 6 bases separating them. The DNA for the CDR3 is TGTGCCAGCAGTTACACCGGGAATTCACCCCTCCACTTT. Amino acids: CASSYTGNSPLHF.

V is TRBV7-9 and J is TRBJ2-7; D is unclear. V was shortened by 5 bases and J by 7 bases, with 18 bases between the two germline ends. Germline CDR1 reads SEHNR; CDR2 reads FQNEAQ (reference sequence). This CDR3 has 14 residues. The CDR3 protein is CASSASAAGGEQYF. CDR3 bases: TGTGCCAGCAGCGCCTCGGCGGCCGGTGGGGAGCAGTACTTC.